This TCR beta chain was identified in a study of regulatory T cells in long-lasting Graves disease. Assembly of TCR beta libraries relied on iRepertoire HTBI primers together with Arm-PCR of CDR3 regions. A single record per CDR3 protein comes from TCRdb applying MiXCR to the multiplex PCR reads. This repertoire shows 350,000 to 500,000 distinct CDR3 sequences, under 25% found once; its top ten account for about 13%. The V segment lost 6 bases and the J segment 3 bases; nucleotides outside the gene matches: 3. The CDR3 is made up of 14 amino acids. Per germline, CDR1 KGHDR and CDR2 SFDVKD. Time point of the sample: persistent/refractory GD, antithyroid drugs over 5 years with positive TRAb. With RNA extracted from PBMCs as input, the TCR library was made.

The TCR sequence derives from a female donor with Graves disease. Specimen: peripheral blood mononuclear cells (PBMCs), collected when the disease was refractory, from a patient treated with antithyroid drugs. This chain links TRBV24-1 with TRBJ2-1; the match to TRBD2 covers 8 bases. The CDR3 loop reads CATSYGTSYNEQFF. The CDR3 bases are TGTGCCACCAGTTACGGGACTAGCTACAATGAGCAGTTCTTC.